A single sample gave rise to the 14 T cell receptor beta chains below, sequenced in a study of OX40 agonist ivuxolimab in advanced cancers. The assay was immunoSEQ multiplex PCR, and TCRdb's table has in-frame clones only and misses some. This sample carries 90,000 to 100,000 clones, 80% to 90% of them seen once, and the ten largest clones take approximately 0.36%. This sample comprised CD4+ or CD8+ T cells sorted from blood, obtained in a trial of the OX40 agonist ivuxolimab. The receptors were gathered from an adult with an advanced solid tumor such as melanoma, head and neck, liver or kidney cancer.

J is TRBJ1-4 and V is TRBV13; weak D call: TRBD1 (6 bases). The CDR3 has 15 residues. Germline-derived CDR1 and CDR2 are PRHDT and FYEKMQ (reference sequence). Trimming took off 0 bases at V and 7 bases at J, with 12 bases between the two ends. This CDR3 reads CASSLGGGLIEKLFF. The CDR3 nucleotides read TGTGCCAGCAGCTTAGGCGGGGGGCTTATTGAAAAACTGTTTTTT.

The V call is TRBV9, the J call TRBJ1-1; possible D gene TRBD1, 5 bases. This CDR3 is 16 amino acids long. V lost 0 bases to trimming and J lost 0 bases, with 12 bases between them. The germline gives CDR1 SGDLS, CDR2 YYNGEE. In DNA form, the CDR3 reads TGTGCCAGCAGCGTAGATTTAGGGGAGGTGAACACTGAAGCTTTCTTT. Its protein product is CASSVDLGEVNTEAFF.

The V call is TRBV5-1, the J call TRBJ1-2; no clear D. The germline gives CDR1 SGHRS, CDR2 YFSETQ. This CDR3 contains 14 residues. The V and J ends lost 3 bases and 3 bases respectively, with 12 bases between them. DNA of the CDR3: TGCGCCAGCAGCTCCCATGGCCAGGACTATGGCTACACCTTC. Amino acids: CASSSHGQDYGYTF. Supplemented by reference TRBV5-1 and TRBJ1-2, the full variable domain reads KAGVTQTPRYLIKTRGQQVTLSCSPISGHRSVSWYQQTPGQGLQFLFEYFSETQRNKGNFPGRFSGRQFSNSRSEMNVSTLELGDSALYLCASSSHGQDYGYTFGSGTRLTVV.

This chain joins TRBV5-1 and TRBJ1-4; D not certain. CDR1 is SGHRS and CDR2 is YFSETQ in the germline V gene. Trimming took 0 bases from V and 2 from J, leaving 11 bases between them. The CDR3 extends over 16 amino acids. The CDR3 DNA sequence: TGCGCCAGCAGCTTGGTTGGGTCGACGACTAATGAAAAACTGTTTTTT. Translating gives CASSLVGSTTNEKLFF.

In DNA form, the CDR3 reads TGTGCCAGTAGTACGAGGGGGACTGGGGCCAACGTCCTGACTTTC. Translated: CASSTRGTGANVLTF. The chain carries TRBV19 and TRBJ2-6; weak D call: TRBD1 (6 bases). Germline values: CDR1 LNHDA, CDR2 SQIVND (reference sequence). The V end was cut by 4 bases, the J end by 2 bases, with 9 bases between. The CDR3 sequence is 15 residues long.

The CDR3 loop reads CASSPPGDRAINEQFF. DNA for the CDR3: TGTGCCAGCTCACCACCCGGGGACAGGGCTATCAATGAGCAGTTCTTC. The V call is TRBV18, the J call TRBJ2-1, with TRBD1 identical over 9 bases. CDR1 is KGHSH, CDR2 LQKENI, per germline. This CDR3 has 16 amino acids. J was trimmed by 6 bases and V by 0 bases; bases with no gene match: 6. Using reference TRBV18 and TRBJ2-1 for the parts outside the CDR3, the full variable domain is NAGVMQNPRHLVRRRGQEARLRCSPMKGHSHVYWYRQLPEEGLKFMVYLQKENIIDESGMPKERFSAEFPKEGPSILRIQQVVRGDSAAYFCASSPPGDRAINEQFFGPGTRLTVL.

J is TRBJ1-3 and V is TRBV5-1; tentatively, D is TRBD1 (5 bases). CDR3 length: 17 amino acids. Germline V gene data show CDR1 as SGHRS and CDR2 as YFSETQ. V was shortened by 1 base and J by 0 bases, with 14 bases between the two germline ends. CDR3 DNA sequence: TGCGCCAGCAGCTTGAGCGGGGGACCGAACTCTGGAAACACCATATATTTT. Protein: CASSLSGGPNSGNTIYF.

The V call is TRBV7-9, the J call TRBJ2-7; D possibly corresponds to TRBD2 (6 bases). Germline V gene lookup returns CDR1 SEHNR and CDR2 FQNEAQ (reference sequence). Trimming left V 4 bases short and J 2 bases short, with 15 bases between. The CDR3 covers 15 residues. The CDR3 DNA reads as TGTGCCAGCAGCTCCTTGGAGGGGTTCACCTACGAGCAGTACTTC. This encodes CASSSLEGFTYEQYF.

The J gene is TRBJ2-1, the V gene TRBV6-5; D not certain. The germline V gene has CDR1 MNHEY and CDR2 SVGAGI. The CDR3 spans 13 residues. The germline V and J ends were trimmed by 10 bases and 0 bases, with 10 bases remaining between them. This CDR3 is CATQTRSYNEQFF. In nucleotides, the CDR3 is TGTGCCACCCAGACTCGCTCCTACAATGAGCAGTTCTTC.

V is TRBV5-1 and J is TRBJ1-2; D may be TRBD1 (5 bases). The CDR3 totals 13 residues. Germline lookup yields CDR1 SGHRS and CDR2 YFSETQ. V was clipped by 4 bases and J by 8 bases, with 15 bases between them. Here the CDR3 DNA reads TGCGCCAGCAGCCTCCCCGGGGGGTTAGGCTACACCTTC. Translation: CASSLPGGLGYTF.

The chain couples TRBV19 to TRBJ1-5; D remains unclear. The CDR3 sequence is 16 residues long. V shed 6 bases and J shed 2 bases, with 17 bases lying between them. Per germline, CDR1 LNHDA and CDR2 SQIVND (reference sequence). The CDR3 region is CASRALAGKGNQPQHF. As DNA, the CDR3 is TGTGCCAGTAGGGCCCTCGCCGGGAAGGGCAATCAGCCCCAGCATTTT.

This clone was detected once. The rearrangement links TRBV7-9 to TRBJ2-3; the D gene is possibly TRBD1 (6 bases). The CDR3 consists of 13 residues. CDR1 is SEHNR, CDR2 FQNEAQ, per germline (reference sequence). V gave up 4 bases and J gave up 4 bases, with 9 bases separating them. CDR3 coding DNA: TGTGCCAGCAGCTCCAGGGGCCCAGATACGCAGTATTTT. As protein: CASSSRGPDTQYF.

The chain employs TRBV4-3 and TRBJ1-2; possible D gene TRBD1, 5 bases. With 3 bases removed from V and 4 bases from J, the gap between germline ends came to 9 bases. Germline V CDR1 and CDR2: LGHNA, YSLEER. CDR3 length equals 13 residues. Here the CDR3 reads CASSHPGIYGYTF. Here the CDR3 DNA reads TGCGCCAGCAGCCATCCAGGGATCTATGGCTACACCTTC.

As DNA, the CDR3 is TGCGCCAGCAGCCAAGATCGGTTAGGCGGCGGCCCCCAGCATTTT. Translation: CASSQDRLGGGPQHF. V and J are TRBV4-3 and TRBJ1-5; D remains unclear. Germline CDR1 LGHNA, CDR2 YSLEER. This CDR3 has 15 amino acids. V lost 0 bases, J lost 10 bases, and 16 bases lay in between.